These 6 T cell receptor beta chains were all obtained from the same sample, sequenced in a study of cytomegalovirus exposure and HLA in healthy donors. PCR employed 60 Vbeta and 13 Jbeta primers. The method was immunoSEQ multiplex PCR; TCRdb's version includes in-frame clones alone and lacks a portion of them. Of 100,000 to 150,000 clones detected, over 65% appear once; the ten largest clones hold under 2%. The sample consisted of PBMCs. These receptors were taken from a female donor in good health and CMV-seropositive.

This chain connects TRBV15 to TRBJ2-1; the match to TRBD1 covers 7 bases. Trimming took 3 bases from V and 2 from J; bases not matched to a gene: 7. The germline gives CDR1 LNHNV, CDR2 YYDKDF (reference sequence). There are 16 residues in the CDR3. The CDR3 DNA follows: TGTGCCACCAGCAGCCAACAGGGGCTTACCTACAATGAGCAGTTCTTC. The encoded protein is CATSSQQGLTYNEQFF.

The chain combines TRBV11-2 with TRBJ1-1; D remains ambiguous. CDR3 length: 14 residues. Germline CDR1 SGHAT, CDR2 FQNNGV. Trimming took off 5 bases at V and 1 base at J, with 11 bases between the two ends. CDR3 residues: CASSLSGGNTEAFF. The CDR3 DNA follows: TGTGCCAGCAGCCTGTCCGGAGGGAACACTGAAGCTTTCTTT. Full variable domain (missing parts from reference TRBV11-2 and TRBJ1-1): EAGVAQSPRYKIIEKRQSVAFWCNPISGHATLYWYQQILGQGPKLLIQFQNNGVVDDSQLPKDRFSAERLKGVDSTLKIQPAKLEDSAVYLCASSLSGGNTEAFFGQGTRLTVV.

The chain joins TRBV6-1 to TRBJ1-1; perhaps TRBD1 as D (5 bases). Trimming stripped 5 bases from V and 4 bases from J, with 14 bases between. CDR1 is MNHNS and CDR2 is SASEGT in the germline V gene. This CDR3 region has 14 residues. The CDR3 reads CASSRIWGVTEAFF. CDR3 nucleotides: TGTGCCAGCAGTAGGATTTGGGGGGTCACTGAAGCTTTCTTT.

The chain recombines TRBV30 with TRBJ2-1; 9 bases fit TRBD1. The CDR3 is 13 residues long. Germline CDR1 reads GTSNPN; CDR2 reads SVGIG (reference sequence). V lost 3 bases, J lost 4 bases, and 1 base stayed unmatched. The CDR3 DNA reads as TGTGCCTGGAGAGACAGGGGGTACAATGAGCAGTTCTTC. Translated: CAWRDRGYNEQFF.

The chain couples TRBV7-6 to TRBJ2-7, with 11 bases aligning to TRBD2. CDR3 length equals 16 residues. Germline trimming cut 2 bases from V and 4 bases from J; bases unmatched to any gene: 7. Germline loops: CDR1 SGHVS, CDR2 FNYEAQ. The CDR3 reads CASSLIGLAGGYEQYF. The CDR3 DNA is TGTGCCAGCAGCTTAATTGGGCTAGCGGGAGGATACGAGCAGTACTTC.

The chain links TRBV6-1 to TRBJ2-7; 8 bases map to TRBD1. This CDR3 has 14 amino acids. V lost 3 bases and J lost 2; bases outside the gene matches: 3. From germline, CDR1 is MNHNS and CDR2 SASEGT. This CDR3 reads CASSDDRGAYEQYF. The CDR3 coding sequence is TGTGCCAGCAGTGATGACAGGGGAGCCTACGAGCAGTACTTC.